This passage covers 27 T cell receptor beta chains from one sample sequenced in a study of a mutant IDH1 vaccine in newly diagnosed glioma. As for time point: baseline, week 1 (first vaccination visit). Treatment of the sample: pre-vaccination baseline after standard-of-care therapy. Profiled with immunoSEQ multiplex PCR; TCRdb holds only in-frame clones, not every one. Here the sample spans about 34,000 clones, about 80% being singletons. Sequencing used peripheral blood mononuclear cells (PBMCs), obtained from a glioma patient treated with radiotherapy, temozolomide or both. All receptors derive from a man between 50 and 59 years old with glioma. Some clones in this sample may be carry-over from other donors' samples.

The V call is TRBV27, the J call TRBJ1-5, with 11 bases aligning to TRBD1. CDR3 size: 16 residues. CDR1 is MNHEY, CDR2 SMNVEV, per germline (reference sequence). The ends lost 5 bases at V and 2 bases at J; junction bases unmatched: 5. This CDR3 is CASSPGTGGRNQPQHF. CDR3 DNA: TGTGCCAGCAGTCCCGGGACAGGGGGTCGCAATCAGCCCCAGCATTTT.

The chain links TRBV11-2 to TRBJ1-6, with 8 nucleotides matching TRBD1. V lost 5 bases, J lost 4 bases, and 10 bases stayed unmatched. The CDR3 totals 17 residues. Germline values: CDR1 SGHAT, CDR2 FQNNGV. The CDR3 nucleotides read TGTGCCAGCAGCGAACCCACAGGGGGACGGTATAATTCACCCCTCCACTTT. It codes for CASSEPTGGRYNSPLHF. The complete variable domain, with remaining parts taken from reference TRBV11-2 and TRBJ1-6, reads EAGVAQSPRYKIIEKRQSVAFWCNPISGHATLYWYQQILGQGPKLLIQFQNNGVVDDSQLPKDRFSAERLKGVDSTLKIQPAKLEDSAVYLCASSEPTGGRYNSPLHFGNGTRLTVT.

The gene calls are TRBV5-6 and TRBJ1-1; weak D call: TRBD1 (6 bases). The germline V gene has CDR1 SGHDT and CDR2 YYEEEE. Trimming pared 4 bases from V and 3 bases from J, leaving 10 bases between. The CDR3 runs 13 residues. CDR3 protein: CASSLTGYTEAFF. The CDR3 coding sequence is TGTGCCAGCAGCCTTACAGGGTACACTGAAGCTTTCTTT.

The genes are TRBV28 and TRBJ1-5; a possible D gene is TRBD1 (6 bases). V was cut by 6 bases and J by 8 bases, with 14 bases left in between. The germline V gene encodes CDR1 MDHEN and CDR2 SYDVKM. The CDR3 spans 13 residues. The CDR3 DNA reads TGTGCCAGCAGAAGACAGGTCAAAGAGCCCCAGCATTTT. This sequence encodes CASRRQVKEPQHF.

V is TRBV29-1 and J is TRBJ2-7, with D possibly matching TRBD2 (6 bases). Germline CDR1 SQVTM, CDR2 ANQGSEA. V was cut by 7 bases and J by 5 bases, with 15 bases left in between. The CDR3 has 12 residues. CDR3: CSAGRGLDEQYF. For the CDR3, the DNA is TGCAGCGCGGGACGGGGGTTGGACGAGCAGTACTTC.

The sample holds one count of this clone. This CDR3 reads CSVGDASGANVLTF. CDR3 DNA: TGCAGCGTTGGGGATGCCTCTGGGGCCAACGTCCTGACTTTC. The chain has TRBV29-1 and TRBJ2-6; no firm D call. This CDR3 is 14 amino acids long. Trimming pared 4 bases from V and 0 bases from J, leaving 7 bases between. The germline V gene encodes CDR1 SQVTM and CDR2 ANQGSEA. The full variable domain, rest sourced from reference TRBV29-1 and TRBJ2-6, is SAVISQKPSRDICQRGTSLTIQCQVDSQVTMMFWYRQQPGQSLTLIATANQGSEATYESGFVIDKFPISRPNLTFSTLTVSNMSPEDSSIYLCSVGDASGANVLTFGAGSRLTVL.

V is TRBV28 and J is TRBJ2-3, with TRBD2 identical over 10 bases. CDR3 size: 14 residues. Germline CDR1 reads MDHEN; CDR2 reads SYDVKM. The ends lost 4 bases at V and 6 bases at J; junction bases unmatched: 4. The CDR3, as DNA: TGTGCCAGCAGTTCTACTAGCGGGATGGATACGCAGTATTTT. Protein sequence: CASSSTSGMDTQYF.

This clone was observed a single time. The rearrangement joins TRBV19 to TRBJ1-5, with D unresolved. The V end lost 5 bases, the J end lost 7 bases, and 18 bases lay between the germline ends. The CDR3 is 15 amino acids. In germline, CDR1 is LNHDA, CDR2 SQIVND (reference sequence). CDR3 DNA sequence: TGTGCCAGTAGTGAGGACTCCTCGACTCGACAGCCCCAGCATTTT. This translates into CASSEDSSTRQPQHF.

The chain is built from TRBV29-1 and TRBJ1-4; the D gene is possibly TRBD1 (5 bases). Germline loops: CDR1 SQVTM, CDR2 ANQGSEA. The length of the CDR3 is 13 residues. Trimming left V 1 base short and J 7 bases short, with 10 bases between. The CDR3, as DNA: TGCAGCGTTGAAGGACAGTGGGGTGAAAAACTGTTTTTT. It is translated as CSVEGQWGEKLFF.

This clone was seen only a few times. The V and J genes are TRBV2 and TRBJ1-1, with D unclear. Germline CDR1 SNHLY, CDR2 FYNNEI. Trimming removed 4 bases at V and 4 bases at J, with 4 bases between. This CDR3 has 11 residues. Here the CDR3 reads CASSVPTEAFF. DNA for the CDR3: TGTGCCAGCAGTGTCCCCACTGAAGCTTTCTTT.

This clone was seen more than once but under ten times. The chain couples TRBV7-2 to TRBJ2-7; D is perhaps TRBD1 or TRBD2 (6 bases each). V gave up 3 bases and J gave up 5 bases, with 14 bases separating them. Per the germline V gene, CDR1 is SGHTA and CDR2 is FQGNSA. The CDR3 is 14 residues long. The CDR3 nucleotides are TGTGCCAGCAGCTTTGGGGGGCCCTGGGACGAGCAGTACTTC. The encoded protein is CASSFGGPWDEQYF.

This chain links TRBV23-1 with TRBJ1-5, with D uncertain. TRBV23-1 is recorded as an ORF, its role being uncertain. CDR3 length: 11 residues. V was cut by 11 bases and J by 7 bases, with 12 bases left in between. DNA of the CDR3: TGCGCCCGATATCCGAGACAGCCCCAGCATTTT. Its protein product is CARYPRQPQHF.

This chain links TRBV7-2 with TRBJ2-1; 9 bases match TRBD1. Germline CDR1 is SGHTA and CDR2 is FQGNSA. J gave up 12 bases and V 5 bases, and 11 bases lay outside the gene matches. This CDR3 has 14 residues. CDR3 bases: TGTGCCAGCAGCCAGGGGACAGGGACTTTTCCGCAGTTCTTC. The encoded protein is CASSQGTGTFPQFF.

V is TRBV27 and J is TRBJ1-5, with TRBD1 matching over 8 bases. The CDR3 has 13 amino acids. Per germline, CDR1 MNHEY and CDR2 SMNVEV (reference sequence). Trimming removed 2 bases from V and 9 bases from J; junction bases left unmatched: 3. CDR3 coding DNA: TGTGCCAGCAGTTTAACAGGGGGAACGCCCCAGCATTTT. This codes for CASSLTGGTPQHF.

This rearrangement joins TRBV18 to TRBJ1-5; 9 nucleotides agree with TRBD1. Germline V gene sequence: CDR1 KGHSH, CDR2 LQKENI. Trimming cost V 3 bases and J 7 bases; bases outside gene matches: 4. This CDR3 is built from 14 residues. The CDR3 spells CASSPGTGRQPQHF. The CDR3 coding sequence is TGTGCCAGCTCACCTGGGACAGGGAGACAGCCCCAGCATTTT.

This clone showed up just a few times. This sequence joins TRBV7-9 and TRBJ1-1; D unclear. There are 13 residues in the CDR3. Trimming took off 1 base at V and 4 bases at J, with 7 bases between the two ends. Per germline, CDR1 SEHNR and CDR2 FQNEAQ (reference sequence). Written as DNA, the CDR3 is TGTGCCAGCAGCTTAGGTCTGGGCACTGAAGCTTTCTTT. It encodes CASSLGLGTEAFF.

The CDR3 DNA reads as TGCGCCAGCAGCGTGGGGACTAGCGGGGGGGCGGGTTACGAGCAGTACTTC. It specifies CASSVGTSGGAGYEQYF. This sequence joins TRBV5-1 and TRBJ2-7, with TRBD2 matching 16 bases. CDR1 and CDR2 (germline): SGHRS, YFSETQ. After removal of 4 bases from V and 4 bases from J, the junction contained 8 bases not matched to a gene. This CDR3 comprises 17 residues.

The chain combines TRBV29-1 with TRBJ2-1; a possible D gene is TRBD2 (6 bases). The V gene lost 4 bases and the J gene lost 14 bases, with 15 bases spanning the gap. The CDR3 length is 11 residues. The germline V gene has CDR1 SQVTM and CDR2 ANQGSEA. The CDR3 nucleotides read TGCAGCGTTGCGGGTGAGGAGCGGGAGTTCTTC. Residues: CSVAGEEREFF.

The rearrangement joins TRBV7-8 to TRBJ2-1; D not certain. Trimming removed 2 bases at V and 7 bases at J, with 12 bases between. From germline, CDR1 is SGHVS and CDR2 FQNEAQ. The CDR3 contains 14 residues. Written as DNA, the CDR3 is TGTGCCAGCAGCTTAAACAGAATTGGTAATGAGCAGTTCTTC. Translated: CASSLNRIGNEQFF.

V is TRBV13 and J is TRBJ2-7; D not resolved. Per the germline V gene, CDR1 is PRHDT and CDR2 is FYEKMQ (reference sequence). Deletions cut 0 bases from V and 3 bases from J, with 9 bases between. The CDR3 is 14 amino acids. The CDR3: CASSLGGKDYEQYF. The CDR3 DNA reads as TGTGCCAGCAGCTTAGGAGGGAAAGACTACGAGCAGTACTTC.

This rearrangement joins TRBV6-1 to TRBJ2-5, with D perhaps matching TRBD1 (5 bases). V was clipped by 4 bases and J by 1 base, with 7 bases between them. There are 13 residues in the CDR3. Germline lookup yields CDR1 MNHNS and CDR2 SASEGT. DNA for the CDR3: TGTGCCAGCAGTGGTGACAGCCAAGAGACCCAGTACTTC. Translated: CASSGDSQETQYF.

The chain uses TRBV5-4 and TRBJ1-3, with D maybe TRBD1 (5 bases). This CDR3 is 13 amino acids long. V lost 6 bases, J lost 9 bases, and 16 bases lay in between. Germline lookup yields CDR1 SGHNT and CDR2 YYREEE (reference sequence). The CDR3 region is CASKEGTERTIYF. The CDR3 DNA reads TGTGCCAGCAAGGAGGGGACCGAACGCACCATATATTTT.

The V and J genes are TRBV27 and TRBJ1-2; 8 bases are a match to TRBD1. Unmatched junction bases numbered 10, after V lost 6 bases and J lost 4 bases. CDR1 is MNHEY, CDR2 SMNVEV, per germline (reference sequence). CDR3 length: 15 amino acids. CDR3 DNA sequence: TGTGCCAGCAGGCCCACTTCAGGGGGCGCCTATGGCTACACCTTC. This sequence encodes CASRPTSGGAYGYTF.

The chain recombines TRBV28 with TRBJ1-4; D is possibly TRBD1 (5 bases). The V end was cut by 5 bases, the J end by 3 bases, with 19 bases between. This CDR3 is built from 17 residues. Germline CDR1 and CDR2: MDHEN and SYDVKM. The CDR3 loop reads CASSIPGGLSPNEKLFF. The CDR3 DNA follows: TGTGCCAGCAGTATACCCGGGGGACTGTCCCCTAATGAAAAACTGTTTTTT.

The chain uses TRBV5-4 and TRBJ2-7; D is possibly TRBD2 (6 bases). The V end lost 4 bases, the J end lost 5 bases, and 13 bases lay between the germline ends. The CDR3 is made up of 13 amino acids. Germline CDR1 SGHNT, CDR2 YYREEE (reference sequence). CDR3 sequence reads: CASSETSNHEQYF. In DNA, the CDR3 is TGTGCCAGCAGCGAGACTAGTAACCACGAGCAGTACTTC.

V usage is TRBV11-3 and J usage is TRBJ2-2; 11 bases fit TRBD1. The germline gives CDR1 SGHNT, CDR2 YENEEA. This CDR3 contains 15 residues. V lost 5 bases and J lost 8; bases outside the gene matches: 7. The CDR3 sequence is CASSRGTGGMGELFF. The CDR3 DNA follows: TGTGCCAGCAGCCGAGGGACAGGGGGTATGGGGGAGCTGTTTTTT. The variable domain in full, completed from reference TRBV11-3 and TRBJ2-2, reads EAGVVQSPRYKIIEKKQPVAFWCNPISGHNTLYWYLQNLGQGPELLIRYENEEAVDDSQLPKDRFSAERLKGVDSTLKIQPAELGDSAVYLCASSRGTGGMGELFFGEGSRLTVL.

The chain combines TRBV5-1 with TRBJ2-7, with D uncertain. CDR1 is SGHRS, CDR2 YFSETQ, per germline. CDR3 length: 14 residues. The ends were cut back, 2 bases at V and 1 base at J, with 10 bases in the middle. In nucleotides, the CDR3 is TGCGCCAGCAGCTTAGCCCTCTTATCCTACGAGCAGTACTTC. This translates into CASSLALLSYEQYF.